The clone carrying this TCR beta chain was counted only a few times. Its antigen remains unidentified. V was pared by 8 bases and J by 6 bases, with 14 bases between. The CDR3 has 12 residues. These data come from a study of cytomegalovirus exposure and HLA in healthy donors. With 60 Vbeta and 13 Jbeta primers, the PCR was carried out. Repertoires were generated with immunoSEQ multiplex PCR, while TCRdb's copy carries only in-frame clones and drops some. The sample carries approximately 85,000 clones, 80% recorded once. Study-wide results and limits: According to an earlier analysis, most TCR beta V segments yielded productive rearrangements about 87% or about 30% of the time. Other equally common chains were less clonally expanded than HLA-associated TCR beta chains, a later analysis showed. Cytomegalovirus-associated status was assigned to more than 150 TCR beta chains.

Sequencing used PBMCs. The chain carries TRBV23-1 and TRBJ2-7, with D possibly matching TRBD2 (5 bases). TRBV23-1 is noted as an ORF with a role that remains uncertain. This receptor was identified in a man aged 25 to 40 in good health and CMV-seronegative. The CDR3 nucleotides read TGCGCCAGCGTACTAGGGAGATCCGAGCAGTACTTC. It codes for CASVLGRSEQYF.